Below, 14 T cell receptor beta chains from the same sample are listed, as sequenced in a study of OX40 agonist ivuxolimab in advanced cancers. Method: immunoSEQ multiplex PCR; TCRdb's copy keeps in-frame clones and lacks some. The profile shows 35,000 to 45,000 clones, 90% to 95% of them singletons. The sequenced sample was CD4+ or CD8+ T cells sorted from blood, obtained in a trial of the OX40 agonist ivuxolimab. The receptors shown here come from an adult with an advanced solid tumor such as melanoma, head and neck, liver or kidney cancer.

In DNA, the CDR3 is TGTGCCAGCAGTTCCCAGGGTTTTGGTGAAAAACTGTTTTTT. Amino acid sequence: CASSSQGFGEKLFF. The chain couples TRBV28 to TRBJ1-4; D possibly corresponds to TRBD1 (5 bases). Trimming cost V 4 bases and J 7 bases, with 13 bases left between them. This CDR3 spans 14 amino acids. The germline gives CDR1 MDHEN, CDR2 SYDVKM.

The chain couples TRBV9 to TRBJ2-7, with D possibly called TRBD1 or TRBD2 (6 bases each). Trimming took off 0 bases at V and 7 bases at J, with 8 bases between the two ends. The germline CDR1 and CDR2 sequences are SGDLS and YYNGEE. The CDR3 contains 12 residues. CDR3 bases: TGTGCCAGCAGCGTAGAAGGGGGGGAGCAGTACTTC. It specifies CASSVEGGEQYF.

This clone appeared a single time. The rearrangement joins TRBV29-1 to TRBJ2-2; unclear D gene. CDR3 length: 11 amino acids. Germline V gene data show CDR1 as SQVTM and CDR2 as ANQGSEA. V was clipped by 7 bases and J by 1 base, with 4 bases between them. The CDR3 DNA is TGCAGCGGCGGGAACACCGGGGAGCTGTTTTTT. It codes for CSGGNTGELFF.

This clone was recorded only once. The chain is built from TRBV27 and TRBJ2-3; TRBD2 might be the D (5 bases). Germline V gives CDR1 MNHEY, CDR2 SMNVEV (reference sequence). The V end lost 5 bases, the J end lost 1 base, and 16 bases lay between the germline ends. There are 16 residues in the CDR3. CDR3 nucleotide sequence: TGTGCCAGCAGTACTGGCGGCACGCGGGGCACAGATACGCAGTATTTT. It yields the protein CASSTGGTRGTDTQYF.

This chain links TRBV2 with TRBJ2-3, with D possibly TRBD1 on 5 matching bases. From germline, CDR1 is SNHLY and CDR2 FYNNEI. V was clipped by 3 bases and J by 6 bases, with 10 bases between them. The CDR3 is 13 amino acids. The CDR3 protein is CASSERRQDTQYF. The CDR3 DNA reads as TGTGCCAGCAGTGAGAGACGACAGGATACGCAGTATTTT.

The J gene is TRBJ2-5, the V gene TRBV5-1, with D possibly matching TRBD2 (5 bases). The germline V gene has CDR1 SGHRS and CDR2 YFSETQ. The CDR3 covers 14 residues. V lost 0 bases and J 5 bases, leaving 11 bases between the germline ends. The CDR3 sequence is CASSLAPPGETQYF. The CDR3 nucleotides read TGCGCCAGCAGCTTGGCCCCGCCGGGGGAGACCCAGTACTTC. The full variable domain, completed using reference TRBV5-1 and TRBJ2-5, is KAGVTQTPRYLIKTRGQQVTLSCSPISGHRSVSWYQQTPGQGLQFLFEYFSETQRNKGNFPGRFSGRQFSNSRSEMNVSTLELGDSALYLCASSLAPPGETQYFGPGTRLLVL.

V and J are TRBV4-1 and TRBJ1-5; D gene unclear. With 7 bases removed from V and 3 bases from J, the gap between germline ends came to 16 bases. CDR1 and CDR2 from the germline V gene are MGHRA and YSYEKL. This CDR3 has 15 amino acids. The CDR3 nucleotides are TGCGCCAGCAACGCCTATACAGAGGACAATCAGCCCCAGCATTTT. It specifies CASNAYTEDNQPQHF.

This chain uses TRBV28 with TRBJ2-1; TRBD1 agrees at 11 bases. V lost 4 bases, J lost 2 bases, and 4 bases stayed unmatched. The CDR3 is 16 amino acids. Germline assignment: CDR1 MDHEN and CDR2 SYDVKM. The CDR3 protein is CASSSSGQGAYNEQFF. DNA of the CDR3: TGTGCCAGCAGTTCCTCGGGACAGGGGGCCTACAATGAGCAGTTCTTC.

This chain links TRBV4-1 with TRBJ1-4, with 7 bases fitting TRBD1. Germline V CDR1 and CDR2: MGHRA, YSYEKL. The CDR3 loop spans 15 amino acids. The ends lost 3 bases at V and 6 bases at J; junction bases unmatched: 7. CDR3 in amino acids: CASSQAGTDDEKLFF. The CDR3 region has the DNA TGCGCCAGCAGCCAGGCCGGGACAGATGATGAAAAACTGTTTTTT.

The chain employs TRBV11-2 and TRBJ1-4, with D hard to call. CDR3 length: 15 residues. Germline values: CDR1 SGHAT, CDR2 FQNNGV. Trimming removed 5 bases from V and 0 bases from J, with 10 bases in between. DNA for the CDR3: TGTGCCAGCAGCCAACACGCTGCAACTAATGAAAAACTGTTTTTT. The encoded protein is CASSQHAATNEKLFF. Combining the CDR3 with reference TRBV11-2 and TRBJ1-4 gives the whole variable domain EAGVAQSPRYKIIEKRQSVAFWCNPISGHATLYWYQQILGQGPKLLIQFQNNGVVDDSQLPKDRFSAERLKGVDSTLKIQPAKLEDSAVYLCASSQHAATNEKLFFGSGTQLSVL.

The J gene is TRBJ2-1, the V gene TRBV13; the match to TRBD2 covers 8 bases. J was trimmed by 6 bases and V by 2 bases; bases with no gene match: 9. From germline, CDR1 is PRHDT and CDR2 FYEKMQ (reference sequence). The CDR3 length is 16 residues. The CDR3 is CASSLSSGRTSNEQFF. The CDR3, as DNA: TGTGCCAGCAGCTTAAGCAGCGGGAGAACATCCAATGAGCAGTTCTTC. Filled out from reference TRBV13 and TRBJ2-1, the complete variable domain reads AAGVIQSPRHLIKEKRETATLKCYPIPRHDTVYWYQQGPGQDPQFLISFYEKMQSDKGSIPDRFSAQQFSDYHSELNMSSLELGDSALYFCASSLSSGRTSNEQFFGPGTRLTVL.

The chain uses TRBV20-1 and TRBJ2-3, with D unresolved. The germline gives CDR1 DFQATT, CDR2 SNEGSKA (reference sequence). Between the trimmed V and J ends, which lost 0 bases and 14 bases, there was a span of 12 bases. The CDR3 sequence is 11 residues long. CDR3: CSAREGYNRYF. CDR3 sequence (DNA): TGCAGTGCTAGAGAGGGCTATAACCGGTATTTT.

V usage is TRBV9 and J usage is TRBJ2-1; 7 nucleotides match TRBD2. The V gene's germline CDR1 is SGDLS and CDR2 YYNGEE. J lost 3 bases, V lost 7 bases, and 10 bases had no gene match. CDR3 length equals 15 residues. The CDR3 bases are TGTGCCAGCGGCGGGGAGGGATCGGGCTACAATGAGCAGTTCTTC. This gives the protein CASGGEGSGYNEQFF. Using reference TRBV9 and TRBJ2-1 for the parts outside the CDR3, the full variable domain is DSGVTQTPKHLITATGQRVTLRCSPRSGDLSVYWYQQSLDQGLQFLIQYYNGEERAKGNILERFSAQQFPDLHSELNLSSLELGDSALYFCASGGEGSGYNEQFFGPGTRLTVL.

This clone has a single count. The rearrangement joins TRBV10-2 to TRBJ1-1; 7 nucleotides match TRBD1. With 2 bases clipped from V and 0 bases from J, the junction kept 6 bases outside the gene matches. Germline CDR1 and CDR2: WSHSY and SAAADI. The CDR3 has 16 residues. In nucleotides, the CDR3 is TGCGCCAGCAGTGAGAGAAGGACAGGAGTGAACACTGAAGCTTTCTTT. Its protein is CASSERRTGVNTEAFF.